This entry concerns a single TCR beta chain. Its target is unknown. Germline V gene lookup returns CDR1 MNHEY and CDR2 SMNVEV (reference sequence). V shed 4 bases and J shed 5 bases, with 24 bases lying between them. The CDR3 spans 17 residues. The data stem from a study of a mutant IDH1 vaccine in newly diagnosed glioma. The overall study: Vaccinations were initiated 4-6 weeks following radiotherapy alone, or were given together with temozolomide cycles. Treated patients, averaging roughly 40 years, were about 60% male and about 40% female.

Study-level points and caveats: Patients showed vaccine-induced immune responses at a rate of 80% to 95%.

Time point noted: week 5, during vaccination. What each vaccine dose contained was 300 ug of mutant IDH1 20-mer peptide, accompanied by topical imiquimod. New astrocytomas of WHO grade 3 or 4 that were IDH1-mutant and ATRX-lost were found in the donors. Assay: immunoSEQ multiplex PCR; the TCRdb copy retains only in-frame clones and omits some. The sample includes 35,000 or so clones, about four fifths of them seen just once. Material: PBMCs, obtained from a glioma patient whose treatment included an IDH1 peptide vaccine. The TCR was taken from a man aged 25-40 years with glioma. This chain links TRBV27 with TRBJ2-7; D tentatively reads TRBD1 or TRBD2 (5 bases each). CDR3 amino acids: CASSSEGRGGAANEQYF. CDR3 nucleotides: TGTGCCAGCAGTTCCGAGGGAAGGGGTGGAGCGGCCAACGAGCAGTACTTC.